The 12 T cell receptor beta chains given below trace back to one sample, sequenced in a study of technical replicates of blood from several donors. Only in-frame clones appear in the TCRdb table, and some are missing; sequencing was by immunoSEQ multiplex PCR. Altogether approximately 100,000 clones are present, under 96% being singletons, with the ten largest covering over 0.2%. The sample consisted of T cells isolated from PBMCs. The receptors originated from a human donor in good health.

The V and J genes are TRBV6-5 and TRBJ2-3; TRBD2 aligns across 7 bases. V lost 7 bases and J lost 5; bases outside the gene matches: 12. Germline CDR1 MNHEY, CDR2 SVGAGI. CDR3 length: 15 residues. CDR3 nucleotides: TGTGCCAGCACCAAGGTGGCGGGAGTGGGAGATACGCAGTATTTT. Protein: CASTKVAGVGDTQYF.

The chain has TRBV19 and TRBJ1-2; the D gene is possibly TRBD1 (5 bases). In germline, CDR1 is LNHDA, CDR2 SQIVND (reference sequence). The CDR3 has 16 residues. With 4 bases removed from V and 6 bases from J, the gap between germline ends came to 21 bases. The CDR3 loop is CASSTHFQGVEDGYTF. CDR3 nucleotides: TGTGCCAGTAGTACCCACTTCCAGGGTGTTGAGGATGGCTACACCTTC.

The gene calls are TRBV27 and TRBJ2-1; 8 bases match TRBD2. This CDR3 region has 15 residues. Germline V gene sequence: CDR1 MNHEY, CDR2 SMNVEV (reference sequence). The V and J ends lost 5 bases and 3 bases, in that order; junction bases with no gene match: 6. The CDR3 protein is CASSRGTRDYNEQFF. In nucleotides, the CDR3 is TGTGCCAGCAGTCGAGGGACTAGAGACTACAATGAGCAGTTCTTC.

The V gene is TRBV5-4, the J gene TRBJ2-2; 9 bases align to TRBD2. The CDR3 has 15 residues. V shed 0 bases and J 6 bases; nucleotides not matched to a gene: 3. CDR1 and CDR2 from the germline V gene are SGHNT and YYREEE (reference sequence). The CDR3, as DNA: TGTGCCAGCAGCTTGGGCGGGAGGGCCGCCGGGGAGCTGTTTTTT. Protein: CASSLGGRAAGELFF.

The chain has TRBV27 and TRBJ2-1; 7 bases align to TRBD2. The CDR3 has 15 amino acids. Per germline, CDR1 MNHEY and CDR2 SMNVEV (reference sequence). After removal of 8 bases from V and 3 bases from J, the junction contained 10 bases not matched to a gene. DNA for the CDR3: TGTGCCAGCTCCCCGGCTAGCGGAATCTACAATGAGCAGTTCTTC. Amino acids: CASSPASGIYNEQFF.

The table lists this clone with a few counts. The chain's CDR3 is CASSFGGGYAFF. Written as DNA, the CDR3 is TGTGCCAGCAGCTTTGGGGGGGGCTATGCTTTCTTT. The chain combines TRBV21-1 with TRBJ1-1. TRBV21-1 is a pseudogene segment. This CDR3 is 12 amino acids long.

The V call is TRBV7-9, the J call TRBJ2-1; D gene uncertain. The germline V gene has CDR1 SEHNR and CDR2 FQNEAQ (reference sequence). V lost 1 base and J lost 4, with 5 bases in between. This CDR3 has 13 amino acids. DNA of the CDR3: TGTGCCAGCAGCTTAGACGGGTACAATGAGCAGTTCTTC. It translates to CASSLDGYNEQFF.

The chain joins TRBV10-3 to TRBJ1-2, with a possible D match to TRBD1 (6 bases). The germline V and J ends were trimmed by 2 bases and 4 bases, with 11 bases remaining between them. This CDR3 has 14 amino acids. Germline V gives CDR1 ENHRY, CDR2 SYGVKD. CDR3 region: CAISEQQGIYGYTF. CDR3 DNA: TGTGCCATCAGTGAGCAACAGGGAATCTATGGCTACACCTTC.

The CDR3 reads CASSLEGNSYNSPLHF. The CDR3 nucleotides read TGTGCCAGCAGCCTGGAGGGGAACTCCTATAATTCACCCCTCCACTTT. The V call is TRBV5-6, the J call TRBJ1-6, with a weak D call TRBD1 (5 bases). CDR1 and CDR2 (germline): SGHDT, YYEEEE. The V and J ends lost 4 bases and 0 bases respectively, with 11 bases between them. This CDR3 contains 16 residues.

The chain uses TRBV27 and TRBJ2-7; 7 nucleotides align to TRBD1. Per the germline V gene, CDR1 is MNHEY and CDR2 is SMNVEV (reference sequence). J was trimmed by 0 bases and V by 9 bases; bases with no gene match: 5. The CDR3 has 13 residues. The CDR3 here is CARDTGVSYEQYF. The CDR3 DNA reads TGTGCCAGGGACACAGGGGTCTCCTACGAGCAGTACTTC.

V gene TRBV2 combines with J gene TRBJ2-1; no firm D call. CDR1 is SNHLY, CDR2 FYNNEI, per germline. V lost 5 bases to trimming and J lost 5 bases, with 4 bases between them. The CDR3 sequence is 11 residues long. The CDR3 protein is CASSPHNEQFF. The DNA for the CDR3 is TGTGCCAGCAGTCCTCACAATGAGCAGTTCTTC. The whole variable domain, filled in from reference TRBV2 and TRBJ2-1, reads EPEVTQTPSHQVTQMGQEVILRCVPISNHLYFYWYRQILGQKVEFLVSFYNNEISEKSEIFDDQFSVERPDGSNFTLKIRSTKLEDSAMYFCASSPHNEQFFGPGTRLTVL.

The chain couples TRBV18 to TRBJ2-5; no clear D gene. Germline lookup yields CDR1 KGHSH and CDR2 LQKENI. The CDR3 is 11 amino acids. Trimming took off 6 bases at V and 2 bases at J, with 4 bases between the two ends. The CDR3 sequence is CASSPQETQYF. CDR3 nucleotide sequence: TGTGCCAGCTCCCCTCAAGAGACCCAGTACTTC.